Following are 21 T cell receptor beta chains from one sample sequenced in a study of blood T cell repertoires in COVID-19. Produced via immunoSEQ multiplex PCR; TCRdb's table is partial and in-frame only. Seen here are some 330,000 clones, approximately 87% observed once, and the top ten hold 4%. The specimen sequenced was peripheral blood. These receptors all stem from a woman between 50 and 59 years old with active or convalescent COVID-19.

The J gene is TRBJ2-7, the V gene TRBV29-1, with a weak D call TRBD1 (8 bases). V was trimmed by 6 bases and J by 3 bases, leaving 21 bases between them. Germline V lookup: CDR1 SQVTM, CDR2 ANQGSEA. This CDR3 comprises 15 residues. The CDR3 DNA reads as TGCAGCGTGGACGACAACAGGGGGGGTCACTACGAGCAGTACTTC. Translating gives CSVDDNRGGHYEQYF.

The sample holds one count of this clone. The CDR3 spells CASSRDSSREAFF. CDR3 DNA: TGTGCCAGCAGTCGAGACAGTTCCCGTGAAGCTTTCTTT. This sequence joins TRBV25-1 and TRBJ1-1, with D perhaps matching TRBD1 (5 bases). Trimming took 5 bases from V and 7 from J, leaving 14 bases between them. The V gene's germline CDR1 is MGHDK and CDR2 SYGVNS. CDR3 length: 13 residues. The whole variable domain, filled in from reference TRBV25-1 and TRBJ1-1, reads EADIYQTPRYLVIGTGKKITLECSQTMGHDKMYWYQQDPGMELHLIHYSYGVNSTEKGDLSSESTVSRIRTEHFPLTLESARPSHTSQYLCASSRDSSREAFFGQGTRLTVV.

This chain uses TRBV20-1 with TRBJ2-1; the D gene is possibly TRBD2 (5 bases). Trimming removed 3 bases at V and 0 bases at J, with 12 bases between. The germline V gene encodes CDR1 DFQATT and CDR2 SNEGSKA (reference sequence). This CDR3 contains 15 residues. In nucleotides, the CDR3 is TGCAGTGCTAGTTCTGTGGGGAGCTCCTACAATGAGCAGTTCTTC. Translation: CSASSVGSSYNEQFF.

The chain has TRBV15 and TRBJ2-1; unclear D gene. CDR1 is LNHNV, CDR2 YYDKDF, per germline (reference sequence). This CDR3 has 16 residues. V was clipped by 1 base and J by 3 bases, with 13 bases between them. CDR3 sequence (DNA): TGTGCCACCAGCAGAGGGGCTATCGGCAACTACAATGAGCAGTTCTTC. This codes for CATSRGAIGNYNEQFF.

The chain recombines TRBV19 with TRBJ2-6; TRBD1 agrees at 10 bases. Germline V gene sequence: CDR1 LNHDA, CDR2 SQIVND (reference sequence). The V gene end was trimmed by 3 bases and the J gene end by 2 bases; junction bases not matched to a gene: 4. The length of the CDR3 is 17 residues. The CDR3 DNA is TGTGCCAGTAGTATCCAGGGGACAGGGGCTGGGGCCAACGTCCTGACTTTC. Amino acid sequence: CASSIQGTGAGANVLTF.

The chain joins TRBV30 to TRBJ2-7; 7 nucleotides line up with TRBD2. Germline values: CDR1 GTSNPN, CDR2 SVGIG (reference sequence). CDR3 size: 14 residues. Germline trimming cut 2 bases from V and 5 bases from J; bases unmatched to any gene: 9. The CDR3 region is CAWSPGRARDEQYF. CDR3 sequence (DNA): TGTGCCTGGAGTCCTGGGAGGGCCCGTGACGAGCAGTACTTC.

The chain recombines TRBV12-2 with TRBJ1-2; no check of the table's D call, TRBD1, against the DNA was made. TRBV12-2 is shown as a pseudogene. CDR3 length: 19 residues. CDR3 amino acids: CASRPVPPLGRGINYGYTF. CDR3 bases: TGTGCAAGTCGCCCGGTCCCTCCTTTGGGCAGGGGAATAAACTATGGCTACACCTTC.

V is TRBV11-2 and J is TRBJ1-2; the match to TRBD1 covers 10 bases. V was clipped by 1 base and J by 8 bases; unmatched bases: 7. Per germline, CDR1 SGHAT and CDR2 FQNNGV. This CDR3 contains 15 residues. CDR3 amino acids: CASSLVLGQGQGYTF. The DNA of the CDR3 is TGTGCCAGCAGCTTAGTACTGGGACAGGGGCAGGGCTACACCTTC.

The chain uses TRBV4-3 and TRBJ2-7, with D possibly being TRBD1 (6 bases). This CDR3 is 18 amino acids long. CDR1 is LGHNA, CDR2 YSLEER, per germline. Trimming took off 0 bases at V and 4 bases at J, with 22 bases between the two ends. The DNA for the CDR3 is TGCGCCAGCAGCCAAGAATTAGGAACAGGGAGTATACTTTACGAGCAGTACTTC. Protein: CASSQELGTGSILYEQYF.

The chain links TRBV5-1 to TRBJ1-1; the match to TRBD1 covers 8 bases. After removal of 4 bases from V and 3 bases from J, the junction contained 8 bases not matched to a gene. The CDR3 spans 15 residues. CDR1 SGHRS and CDR2 YFSETQ come from the germline V gene. DNA for the CDR3: TGCGCCAGCAGCCCCTGGACAGGGTCAGACACTGAAGCTTTCTTT. Residues: CASSPWTGSDTEAFF.

This rearrangement joins TRBV6-5 to TRBJ1-5; 11 bases fit TRBD1. CDR3 length equals 15 residues. Germline CDR1 reads MNHEY; CDR2 reads SVGAGI. The trim removed 4 bases at V and 7 bases at J, leaving 6 bases unmatched. The CDR3 DNA is TGTGCCAGCAGTTCCCGGACAGGGGGCGAACAGCCCCAGCATTTT. Translated: CASSSRTGGEQPQHF.

The rearrangement links TRBV30 to TRBJ1-2; D remains unclear. Trimming took off 2 bases at V and 6 bases at J, with 10 bases between the two ends. This CDR3 contains 12 residues. Germline CDR1 is GTSNPN and CDR2 is SVGIG (reference sequence). CDR3 loop: CAWSLPGNGYTF. The CDR3 bases are TGTGCCTGGAGTCTTCCGGGGAATGGCTACACCTTC.

The genes are TRBV6-5 and TRBJ2-5; D is possibly TRBD2 (5 bases). Germline V lookup: CDR1 MNHEY, CDR2 SVGAGI. V dropped 6 bases and J dropped 4 bases, with 18 bases sitting between them. The CDR3 consists of 15 residues. The CDR3 spells CASSRLGSGGETQYF. The CDR3 DNA reads as TGTGCCAGCAGCCGTCTAGGGAGTGGAGGAGAGACCCAGTACTTC.

The rearrangement joins TRBV6-2 or TRBV6-3 to TRBJ2-7; TRBD2 agrees at 11 bases. This CDR3 region has 18 residues. The ends lost 0 bases at V and 4 bases at J; junction bases unmatched: 11. CDR1 and CDR2 (germline): MNHEY, SVGEGT. The DNA of the CDR3 is TGTGCCAGCAGTTACTCGCCGGGACTAGCGGTGGGGAATTACGAGCAGTACTTC. Translated: CASSYSPGLAVGNYEQYF.

The chain is built from TRBV4-3 and TRBJ2-7; 9 nucleotides match TRBD2. CDR3 size: 16 residues. Per germline, CDR1 LGHNA and CDR2 YSLEER. The V segment lost 1 base and the J segment 0 bases; nucleotides outside the gene matches: 4. In DNA, the CDR3 is TGCGCCAGCAGCCAAGTGAGCGGGGGGTCCTCCTACGAGCAGTACTTC. This gives the protein CASSQVSGGSSYEQYF.

This chain uses TRBV28 with TRBJ2-3; tentatively, D is TRBD2 (5 bases). The CDR3 totals 17 residues. V lost 0 bases and J lost 4, with 17 bases in between. Germline V gene sequence: CDR1 MDHEN, CDR2 SYDVKM. The CDR3 here is CASSLWSDSRGPDTQYF. CDR3 nucleotides: TGTGCCAGCAGTTTATGGAGTGACTCCCGAGGGCCAGATACGCAGTATTTT. Based on the CDR3 plus reference TRBV28 and TRBJ2-3, the full variable domain is DVKVTQSSRYLVKRTGEKVFLECVQDMDHENMFWYRQDPGLGLRLIYFSYDVKMKEKGDIPEGYSVSREKKERFSLILESASTNQTSMYLCASSLWSDSRGPDTQYFGPGTRLTVL.

The chain combines TRBV4-3 with TRBJ2-7; 9 bases fit TRBD2. The CDR3 extends over 15 amino acids. Germline V gene sequence: CDR1 LGHNA, CDR2 YSLEER. Trimming took 0 bases from V and 4 from J; bases not matched to a gene: 4. DNA of the CDR3: TGCGCCAGCAGCCAAGAGTCGACTAGCGGTTACGAGCAGTACTTC. It translates to CASSQESTSGYEQYF.

This rearrangement joins TRBV10-3 to TRBJ2-2; 9 positions match TRBD1. CDR1 and CDR2 from the germline V gene are ENHRY and SYGVKD. The trim removed 4 bases at V and 2 bases at J, leaving 2 bases unmatched. This CDR3 spans 15 amino acids. The CDR3 DNA is TGTGCCATCAGTGGGACAGGGGTAAACACCGGGGAGCTGTTTTTT. It codes for CAISGTGVNTGELFF.

The V gene is TRBV6-5, the J gene TRBJ1-3, with a possible D match to TRBD1 (5 bases). This CDR3 is 14 amino acids long. The germline V gene has CDR1 MNHEY and CDR2 SVGAGI. The germline V and J ends were trimmed by 1 base and 6 bases, with 10 bases remaining between them. The CDR3 spells CASSYWPGKNTIYF. CDR3 in DNA: TGTGCCAGCAGTTACTGGCCAGGGAAAAACACCATATATTTT.

The genes are TRBV24-1 and TRBJ1-1; maybe TRBD1 (5 bases). This CDR3 has 14 residues. Germline loops: CDR1 KGHDR, CDR2 SFDVKD. V shed 5 bases and J shed 6 bases, with 15 bases lying between them. The CDR3 sequence is CATSGGGNRPEAFF. The CDR3 DNA reads TGTGCCACCAGTGGTGGGGGGAACCGCCCTGAAGCTTTCTTT.

The genes are TRBV5-4 and TRBJ2-3, with TRBD2 matching 9 bases. V trimming: 0 bases; J trimming: 2 bases; junction bases outside the gene matches: 4. Germline CDR1 and CDR2: SGHNT and YYREEE (reference sequence). The length of the CDR3 is 16 residues. The CDR3 reads CASSLGVAGATDTQYF. As DNA, the CDR3 is TGTGCCAGCAGCTTGGGAGTAGCGGGAGCCACAGATACGCAGTATTTT.